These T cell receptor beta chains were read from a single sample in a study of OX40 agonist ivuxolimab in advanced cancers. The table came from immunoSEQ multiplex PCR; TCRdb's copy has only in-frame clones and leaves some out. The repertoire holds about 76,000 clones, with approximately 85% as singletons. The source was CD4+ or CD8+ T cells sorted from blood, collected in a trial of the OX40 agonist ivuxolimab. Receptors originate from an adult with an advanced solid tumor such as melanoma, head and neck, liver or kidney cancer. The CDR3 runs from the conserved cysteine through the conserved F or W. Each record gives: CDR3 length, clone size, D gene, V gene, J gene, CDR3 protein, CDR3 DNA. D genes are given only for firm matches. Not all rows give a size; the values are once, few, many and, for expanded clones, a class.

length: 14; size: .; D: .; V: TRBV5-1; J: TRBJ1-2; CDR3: CASSLDEGRSGYTF; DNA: TGCGCCAGCAGCTTGGATGAGGGGAGGAGTGGCTACACCTTC
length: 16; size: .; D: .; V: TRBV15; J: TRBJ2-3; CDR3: CATSRRQAIHTDTQYF; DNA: TGTGCCACCAGCAGGCGGCAGGCGATCCACACAGATACGCAGTATTTT
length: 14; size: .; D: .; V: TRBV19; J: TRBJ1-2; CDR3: CASIPRGAWNGYTF; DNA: TGTGCCAGTATTCCTCGGGGGGCCTGGAATGGCTACACCTTC
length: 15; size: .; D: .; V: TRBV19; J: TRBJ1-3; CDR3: CASSILLGAGNTIYF; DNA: TGTGCCAGTAGTATCTTATTGGGGGCTGGAAACACCATATATTTT
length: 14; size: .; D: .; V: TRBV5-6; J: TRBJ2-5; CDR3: CASSLTSYQETQYF; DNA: TGTGCCAGCAGCTTGACCTCTTACCAAGAGACCCAGTACTTC
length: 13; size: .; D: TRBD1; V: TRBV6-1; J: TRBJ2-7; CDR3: CASTHDRGNEQYF; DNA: TGTGCCAGCACTCACGACAGGGGTAACGAGCAGTACTTC
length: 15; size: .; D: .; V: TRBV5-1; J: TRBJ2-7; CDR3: CASSLTGVSSYEQYF; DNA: TGCGCCAGCAGCCTCACGGGGGTAAGCTCCTACGAGCAGTACTTC
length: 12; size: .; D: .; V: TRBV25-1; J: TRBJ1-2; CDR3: CASSPGVAGYTF; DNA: TGTGCCAGCTCCCCGGGGGTAGCTGGCTACACCTTC
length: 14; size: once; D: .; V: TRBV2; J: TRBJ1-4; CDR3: CASTEAATNEKLFF; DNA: TGTGCCAGCACGGAGGCAGCAACTAATGAAAAACTGTTTTTT
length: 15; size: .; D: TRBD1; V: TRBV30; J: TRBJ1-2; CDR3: CAWRDRGRPSYGYTF; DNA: TGTGCCTGGAGGGACAGGGGTCGCCCCTCCTATGGCTACACCTTC
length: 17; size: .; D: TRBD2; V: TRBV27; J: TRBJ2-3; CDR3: CASGRVNPGIRADTQYF; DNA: TGTGCCAGCGGGAGGGTCAATCCAGGGATTAGAGCAGATACGCAGTATTTT
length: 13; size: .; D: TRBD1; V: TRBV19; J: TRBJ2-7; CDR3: CASRPGQAHEQYF; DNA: TGTGCCAGTAGGCCGGGACAGGCACACGAGCAGTACTTC
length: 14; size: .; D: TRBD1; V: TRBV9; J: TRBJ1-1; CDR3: CASSARQGAAEAFF; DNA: TGTGCCAGCAGCGCCCGACAGGGGGCAGCGGAAGCTTTCTTT
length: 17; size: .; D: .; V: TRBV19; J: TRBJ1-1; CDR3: CASTPNWGRPQRTEAFF; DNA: TGTGCCAGTACCCCTAACTGGGGCAGGCCACAGAGGACTGAAGCTTTCTTT
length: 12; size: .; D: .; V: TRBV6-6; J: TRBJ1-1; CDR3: CASGRMNTEAFF; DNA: TGTGCCAGCGGGAGGATGAACACTGAAGCTTTCTTT
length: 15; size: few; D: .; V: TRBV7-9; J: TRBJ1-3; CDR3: CASSSVGRGGNTIYF; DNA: TGTGCCAGCAGCTCGGTCGGTCGCGGTGGAAACACCATATATTTT
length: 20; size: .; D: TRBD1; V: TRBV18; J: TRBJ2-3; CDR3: CASSSLTRRTGFDSTDTQYF; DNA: TGTGCCAGCTCATCCCTGACCAGGCGGACAGGGTTTGACAGCACAGATACGCAGTATTTT
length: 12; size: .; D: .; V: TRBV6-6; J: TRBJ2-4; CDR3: CASSYSKLLLSF; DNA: TGTGCCAGCAGTTACTCGAAACTTCTCCTGTCCTTC
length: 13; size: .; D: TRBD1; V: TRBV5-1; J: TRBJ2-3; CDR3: CATNRGSADTQYF; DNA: TGCGCCACCAACAGGGGAAGCGCAGATACGCAGTATTTT
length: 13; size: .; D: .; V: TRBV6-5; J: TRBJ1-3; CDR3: CASYDSSGNTIYF; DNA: TGTGCCAGCTACGACAGCTCTGGAAACACCATATATTTT
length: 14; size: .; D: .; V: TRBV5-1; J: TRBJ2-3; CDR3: CASSLDSGTDTQYF; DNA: TGCGCCAGCAGCTTGGATTCGGGCACAGATACGCAGTATTTT
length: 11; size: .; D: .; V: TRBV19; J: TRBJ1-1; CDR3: CASNDRFGAFF; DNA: TGTGCCAGTAATGACAGGTTCGGAGCTTTCTTT
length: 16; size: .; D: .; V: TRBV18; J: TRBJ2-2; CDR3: CASSFGAARNGGELFF; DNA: TGTGCCAGCTCCTTCGGAGCGGCACGGAATGGCGGGGAGCTGTTTTTT
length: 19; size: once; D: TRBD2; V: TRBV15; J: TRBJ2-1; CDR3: CATSRERKGTSGRADEQFF; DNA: TGTGCCACCAGCAGGGAAAGAAAGGGGACTAGCGGGAGGGCAGATGAGCAGTTCTTC
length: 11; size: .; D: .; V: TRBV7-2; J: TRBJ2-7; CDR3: CASSFNYEQYF; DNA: TGTGCCAGCAGTTTTAACTACGAGCAGTACTTC
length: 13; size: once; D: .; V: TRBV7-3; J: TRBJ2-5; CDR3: CASSHRAGETQYF; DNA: TGTGCCAGCAGCCACAGGGCTGGAGAGACCCAGTACTTC
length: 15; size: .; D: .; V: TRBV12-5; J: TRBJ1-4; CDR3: CASGLGISTNEKLFF; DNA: TGTGCTAGTGGTTTGGGAATTTCAACTAATGAAAAACTGTTTTTT
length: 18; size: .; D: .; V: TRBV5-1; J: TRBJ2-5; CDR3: CASSLGLLTGKKGETQYF; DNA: TGCGCCAGCAGCTTGGGGCTTTTAACGGGGAAGAAGGGCGAGACCCAGTACTTC
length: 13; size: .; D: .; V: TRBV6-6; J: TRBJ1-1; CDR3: CASNSAEGAEAFF; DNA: TGTGCCAGCAACTCCGCCGAGGGGGCTGAAGCTTTCTTT
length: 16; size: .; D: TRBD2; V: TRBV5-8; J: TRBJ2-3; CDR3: CASRRAAGTRTDTQYF; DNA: TGTGCCAGCAGGCGGGCAGCGGGAACTAGGACAGATACGCAGTATTTT